A single sample gave rise to the 24 T cell receptor beta chains below, sequenced in a study of blood T cells in healthy people across ages. Together with a sample-barcoded 5' primer, a J-beta primer mix was included in a second PCR lasting about 6 to 11 cycles. One entry per CDR3 protein results from TCRdb running MiXCR on the 5' RACE reads. The table has hundreds of thousands of distinct CDR3 sequences, about 28% seen once. The sequenced sample was blood. These receptors originate from an elderly woman in good health.

This clonotype has a count of ten or more. The V call is TRBV10-3, the J call TRBJ2-1, with TRBD2 identical over 7 bases. The trim removed 0 bases at V and 1 base at J, leaving 3 bases unmatched. Looked up from germline, CDR1 is ENHRY and CDR2 is SYGVKD. CDR3 size: 16 residues. The CDR3 nucleotides read TGTGCCATCAGTGAGTCTACGGGGGGATCCTACAATGAGCAGTTCTTC. Its protein is CAISESTGGSYNEQFF.

The V and J genes are TRBV7-3 and TRBJ1-1; tentative D call: TRBD1 (6 bases). Germline values: CDR1 SGHTA, CDR2 FQGTGA. The CDR3 has 16 amino acids. V was cut by 5 bases and J by 1 base, with 17 bases left in between. The DNA of the CDR3 is TGTGCCAGCAGCCAGGGGCAGGCGGGACCGAACACTGAAGCTTTCTTT. This gives the protein CASSQGQAGPNTEAFF.

In its sample, this clonotype was seen many times. The chain employs TRBV6-6 and TRBJ2-4, with 7 bases aligning to TRBD2. CDR1 is MNHNY, CDR2 SVGAGI, per germline (reference sequence). V shed 6 bases and J 0 bases; nucleotides not matched to a gene: 11. CDR3 length: 17 amino acids. The CDR3: CASRPRGGGVAKNIQYF. The CDR3 nucleotides read TGTGCCAGCAGACCCCGTGGGGGGGGAGTAGCCAAAAACATTCAGTACTTC.

The sample holds many counts of this clonotype. The chain is built from TRBV20-1 and TRBJ2-5, with D perhaps TRBD2 (5 bases). Trimming left V 6 bases short and J 5 bases short, with 13 bases between. CDR3 length equals 12 residues. The germline CDR1 and CDR2 sequences are DFQATT and SNEGSKA (reference sequence). CDR3 protein: CSAKDSIETQYF. The CDR3 DNA reads as TGCAGTGCCAAGGACTCCATCGAGACCCAGTACTTC.

This clonotype has just a few counts. It may be a read error: a sequence one base away is much more abundant. This chain connects TRBV5-1 to TRBJ2-1; maybe TRBD2 (6 bases). The J call is in doubt because the DNA end fits TRBJ2-7 better. Germline loops: CDR1 SGHRS, CDR2 YFSETQ. The CDR3 covers 15 residues. The CDR3: CASSSTSGSYNEQYF. CDR3 bases: TGCGCCAGCAGCTCCACGAGCGGGTCATACAATGAGCAGTACTTC.

With respect to this clonotype: With a much larger clone just one base away, this may be a read error. V and J are TRBV20-1 and TRBJ1-5, with D hard to call. The CDR3 loop spans 16 amino acids. The germline CDR1 and CDR2 sequences are DFQATT and SNEGSKA (reference sequence). CDR3 protein: CGARGPAGNRGQPQHF. For the CDR3, the DNA is TGCGGTGCTAGAGGCCCCGCGGGGAACAGAGGCCAGCCCCAGCATTTT.

This clonotype was recorded many times. One end of the junction does not line up with germline, which may come from a read error. This chain uses TRBV7-3 with TRBJ1-5, with a possible D match to TRBD1 (5 bases). Germline CDR1 SGHTA, CDR2 FQGTGA. The CDR3 is 13 amino acids. CDR3 residues: CASSLTQDQPQHF. Here the CDR3 DNA reads TGTGCCAGCAGCCTAACACAGGATCAGCCCCAGCATTTT.

The chain links TRBV7-2 to TRBJ2-4; D is ambiguous. The DNA end is a closer match to TRBJ2-7, so the J assignment may be wrong. The CDR3 consists of 15 residues. Per germline, CDR1 SGHTA and CDR2 FQGNSA. The CDR3 coding sequence is TGTGCCAGCAGCTTAGGTGTCGGCTACCTCTACGAGCAGTACTTC. It yields the protein CASSLGVGYLYEQYF.

The rearrangement joins TRBV20-1 to TRBJ1-3; D gene uncertain. Germline V gene sequence: CDR1 DFQATT, CDR2 SNEGSKA (reference sequence). There are 15 residues in the CDR3. Trimming left V 5 bases short and J 0 bases short, with 14 bases between. As DNA, the CDR3 is TGCAGTGCTCTCCTAGAGGCGAGCTCTGGAAACACCATATATTTT. Translating gives CSALLEASSGNTIYF.

This clonotype was detected ten times or more. V and J are TRBV6-1 and TRBJ2-5; 7 nucleotides match TRBD1. The CDR3 runs to 13 residues. Germline CDR1 reads MNHNS; CDR2 reads SASEGT. The ends lost 11 bases at V and 9 bases at J; junction bases unmatched: 15. The CDR3 bases are TGTGCCGGGGGCCCGACAGGGTCGGCGGCCCAGTACTTC. Its protein is CAGGPTGSAAQYF.

This clonotype showed up many times. The chain has TRBV29-1 and TRBJ1-2, with D hard to call. The length of the CDR3 is 10 residues. Germline values: CDR1 SQVTM, CDR2 ANQGSEA. V was cut by 4 bases and J by 8 bases, with 8 bases left in between. CDR3 region: CSVGSGGYTF. The DNA for the CDR3 is TGCAGCGTTGGATCAGGAGGCTACACCTTC.

This clonotype was recorded many times. This chain uses TRBV29-1 with TRBJ2-1, with TRBD2 matching 7 bases. CDR1 is SQVTM and CDR2 is ANQGSEA in the germline V gene. Trimming removed 4 bases from V and 0 bases from J; junction bases left unmatched: 9. CDR3 length: 16 residues. The DNA for the CDR3 is TGCAGCGTTGGGGGTACAGCGGGAAGCTCCTACAATGAGCAGTTCTTC. Translating it yields CSVGGTAGSSYNEQFF.

This clonotype appeared many times. The gene calls are TRBV7-9 and TRBJ2-5; D possibly corresponds to TRBD2 (6 bases). The V end was cut by 0 bases, the J end by 5 bases, with 13 bases between. The germline V gene has CDR1 SEHNR and CDR2 FQNEAQ (reference sequence). The CDR3 consists of 15 residues. The CDR3 reads CASSLATSSIETQYF. CDR3 sequence (DNA): TGTGCCAGCAGCTTAGCGACTAGTTCTATTGAGACCCAGTACTTC.

The chain employs TRBV5-5 and TRBJ2-6; 7 nucleotides agree with TRBD1. CDR3 size: 18 residues. V lost 1 base to trimming and J lost 0 bases; unmatched junction nucleotides: 7. Germline V gene data show CDR1 as SGHKS and CDR2 as YYEKEE (reference sequence). The CDR3 protein is CASSLTGQKSSGANVLTF. The CDR3 DNA reads as TGTGCCAGCAGCTTGACGGGACAGAAGAGCTCTGGGGCCAACGTCCTGACTTTC.

Details on this clonotype: A single base separates this from a much larger clone, so it may be a read error. The rearrangement links TRBV20-1 to TRBJ2-7; possibly TRBD2 for D (6 bases). With the DNA end fitting TRBJ2-5 better, the J assignment may be wrong. This CDR3 has 12 amino acids. Per the germline V gene, CDR1 is DFQATT and CDR2 is SNEGSKA (reference sequence). CDR3 bases: TGCAGTCACGGGGGTCCCCAAGGGACCCAGTACTTC. Its protein product is CSHGGPQGTQYF.

The J gene is TRBJ1-2, the V gene TRBV30; tentative D call: TRBD1 (5 bases). This CDR3 has 14 amino acids. Germline V lookup: CDR1 GTSNPN, CDR2 SVGIG (reference sequence). V shed 5 bases and J shed 4 bases, with 17 bases lying between them. CDR3 bases: TGTGCCTGGTCAACCCAGGGAATACTCTATGGCTACACCTTC. Protein: CAWSTQGILYGYTF.

In this sample, this clonotype turned up a few times. The V call is TRBV11-2, the J call TRBJ1-4, with 7 nucleotides matching TRBD1. This CDR3 has 15 amino acids. CDR1 and CDR2 from the germline V gene are SGHAT and FQNNGV. V lost 5 bases and J lost 4; bases outside the gene matches: 7. The CDR3 nucleotides read TGTGCCAGCAGCGGCAGGGGGGCCAATAATGAAAAACTGTTTTTT. Residues: CASSGRGANNEKLFF.

The table lists this clonotype with a few counts. J is TRBJ1-6 and V is TRBV4-2; no definite D call. The CDR3 extends over 18 amino acids. Germline V CDR1 and CDR2: LGHNA, YNFKEQ. Trimming cost V 2 bases and J 3 bases, with 17 bases left between them. Here the CDR3 reads CASSQFPPDAGYNSPLHF. CDR3 nucleotide sequence: TGTGCCAGCAGCCAATTCCCCCCGGACGCGGGCTATAATTCACCCCTCCACTTT.

This clonotype was detected many times. The V call is TRBV11-2, the J call TRBJ2-1; no clear D gene. The CDR3 is 14 residues long. Trimming shortened V by 4 bases and J by 7 bases, and 14 bases separated the two germline ends. CDR1 is SGHAT and CDR2 is FQNNGV in the germline V gene. The CDR3 nucleotides read TGTGCCAGCAGCTCCCGACTGCAAAAAAATGAGCAGTTCTTC. It specifies CASSSRLQKNEQFF.

This clonotype was found a few times. Given a much more abundant clone one base away, this may be a read error. The V call is TRBV7-6, the J call TRBJ2-5; the D gene is possibly TRBD1 (6 bases). Germline V CDR1 and CDR2: SGHVS, FNYEAQ. The CDR3 totals 13 residues. Trimming removed 2 bases from V and 13 bases from J, with 17 bases in between. The CDR3 DNA sequence: TGTGCCAGCAGCTTACAACTCCGGGACATGGTGTACTTC. Its protein product is CASSLQLRDMVYF.

The chain has TRBV18 and TRBJ2-1, with 8 bases identical to TRBD2. Per germline, CDR1 KGHSH and CDR2 LQKENI. The junction had 2 bases not matched to a gene; V was cut back by 1 base and J by 3 bases. The CDR3 consists of 15 residues. CDR3 amino acids: CASSPQRGSYNEQFF. CDR3 nucleotides: TGTGCCAGCTCACCACAGCGGGGGAGCTACAATGAGCAGTTCTTC.

Note on this clonotype: A much larger clonotype is one base distant, so this may be a read error. CDR3 in amino acids: CASSLGCSGSYNEQFF. The DNA for the CDR3 is TGTGCCAGCAGCTTAGGCTGTAGCGGGAGCTACAATGAGCAGTTCTTC. This rearrangement joins TRBV7-2 to TRBJ2-1; 9 bases match TRBD2. The CDR3 consists of 16 residues. Germline CDR1 SGHTA, CDR2 FQGNSA. The ends lost 1 base at V and 3 bases at J; junction bases unmatched: 4.

This clonotype was counted a single time. V usage is TRBV30 and J usage is TRBJ1-5; D call uncertain. The CDR3 is 14 residues long. The V gene's germline CDR1 is GTSNPN and CDR2 SVGIG (reference sequence). V dropped 1 base and J dropped 7 bases, with 14 bases sitting between them. CDR3 loop: CAWSESVLEQPQHF. The CDR3 DNA sequence: TGTGCCTGGAGTGAGTCGGTATTGGAGCAGCCCCAGCATTTT. Full variable domain (remainder filled in from reference TRBV30 and TRBJ1-5): SQTIHQWPATLVQPVGSPLSLECTVEGTSNPNLYWYRQAAGRGLQLLFYSVGIGQISSEVPQNLSASRPQDRQFILSSKKLLLSDSGFYLCAWSESVLEQPQHFGDGTRLSIL.

A note on this clonotype: A read error is possible here, since a much larger clone lies one base away. The chain carries TRBV20-1 and TRBJ2-1; D is perhaps TRBD2 (7 bases). This CDR3 region has 12 residues. V was cut by 5 bases and J by 13 bases, with 18 bases left in between. Germline V gene data show CDR1 as DFQATT and CDR2 as SNEGSKA (reference sequence). CDR3 sequence reads: CSAGGGWETQFF. The DNA for the CDR3 is TGCAGTGCTGGCGGGGGCTGGGAGACCCAGTTCTTC.